Listed here are 6 T cell receptor beta chains from one sample, sequenced in a study of molecular identifiers for immune sequencing clone quantification. MiXCR was run by TCRdb on the PCR reads, yielding one entry per CDR3 protein. Of about 640,000 distinct CDR3 sequences in the sample, less than 20% are singletons; the top ten hold 0.85%. Sequenced input: naive CD8+ T cells from blood, with Jurkat cell RNA spiked in. Subset meaning: FACS-sorted CD8+CD4-CCR7+CD45RA+ naive T cells. These receptors all stem from a human donor in good health. Some libraries in this study had Jurkat cell RNA spiked in.

This clonotype was counted many times. The chain combines TRBV5-6 with TRBJ2-7, with 8 bases that match TRBD2. This CDR3 has 15 residues. The V and J ends lost 4 bases and 1 base, in that order; junction bases with no gene match: 7. Germline-derived CDR1 and CDR2 are SGHDT and YYEEEE. This CDR3 reads CASSRERESSYEQYF. CDR3 DNA: TGTGCCAGCAGCCGTGAGCGGGAGAGTTCCTACGAGCAGTACTTC.

For this clonotype: A clone one base away is much larger, so this may be a read error. V gene TRBV5-3 combines with J gene TRBJ2-5, with D possibly matching TRBD2 (6 bases). TRBV5-3 qualifies as an ORF whose function is uncertain. CDR3 size: 15 residues. The CDR3 region has the DNA TGTGCCAGCAGCTTGGGTGTCTCATACCGGGAGACCCAGTGCTTC. Translation gives CASSLGVSYRETQCF.

This clonotype has just a few counts. J is TRBJ1-1 and V is TRBV7-9; D is unresolved. Trimming removed 2 bases from V and 10 bases from J, with 14 bases in between. This CDR3 has 13 amino acids. Per germline, CDR1 SEHNR and CDR2 FQNEAQ (reference sequence). CDR3 in amino acids: CASSLSSGFGAFF. In nucleotides, the CDR3 is TGTGCCAGCAGCTTATCATCGGGGTTTGGAGCTTTCTTT.

This clonotype was recorded many times. The chain uses TRBV20-1 and TRBJ2-3; D is undetermined. The CDR3 runs 18 residues. The V and J ends lost 3 bases and 2 bases respectively, with 24 bases between them. Germline-derived CDR1 and CDR2 are DFQATT and SNEGSKA (reference sequence). This chain's CDR3 is CSASGIKVAPLSTDTQYF. CDR3 coding DNA: TGCAGTGCTAGTGGTATCAAGGTAGCCCCTCTTTCCACAGATACGCAGTATTTT.

Comments on this clonotype: It may be a read error: a sequence one base away is much more abundant. The CDR3 sequence is CATSSIPGPPTLVF. As DNA, the CDR3 is TGTGCCACCAGCAGCATACCGGGACCGCCGACACTGGTTTTT. V usage is TRBV15 and J usage is TRBJ1-4; perhaps TRBD1 as D (5 bases). CDR1 and CDR2 (germline): LNHNV, YYDKDF (reference sequence). There are 14 residues in the CDR3.

The table lists this clonotype with many counts. The chain is built from TRBV28 and TRBJ2-7; D uncertain. Trimming pared 3 bases from V and 2 bases from J, leaving 11 bases between. The germline V gene has CDR1 MDHEN and CDR2 SYDVKM. This CDR3 is built from 14 residues. CDR3 nucleotide sequence: TGTGCCAGCAGTTTGGGCCCCCTAGCCTACGAGCAGTACTTC. Its protein product is CASSLGPLAYEQYF.